This entry features one TCR beta chain sequence. Its cognate antigen is unknown. The data derive from a study of glioma-infiltrating T cells after dendritic cell vaccination. Study results and limitations: Survival was not directly related to TCR clonality in these patients. Longer survival after dendritic cell vaccination followed higher pretreatment TIL content.

PBMC were collected before vaccination, two weeks after the third vaccination, and at progression. TCRB CDR3 was amplified from 2 ug genomic DNA or less. Here immunoSEQ multiplex PCR was the method, and the copy in TCRdb shows in-frame clones only, minus some. Of roughly 100,000 clones in the sample, more than 80% were seen once. Per the germline V gene, CDR1 is SNHLY and CDR2 is FYNNEI. V was pared by 7 bases and J by 0 bases, with 7 bases of the junction left unmatched. The CDR3 is 15 residues long. The origin of this receptor is a human donor with glioblastoma. V usage is TRBV2 and J usage is TRBJ2-3, with 7 bases identical to TRBD2. The specimen was blood, collected before dendritic cell vaccination. The CDR3 loop reads CASILTSASTDTQYF. The CDR3 DNA sequence: TGTGCCAGCATTCTTACTAGCGCTAGCACAGATACGCAGTATTTT.